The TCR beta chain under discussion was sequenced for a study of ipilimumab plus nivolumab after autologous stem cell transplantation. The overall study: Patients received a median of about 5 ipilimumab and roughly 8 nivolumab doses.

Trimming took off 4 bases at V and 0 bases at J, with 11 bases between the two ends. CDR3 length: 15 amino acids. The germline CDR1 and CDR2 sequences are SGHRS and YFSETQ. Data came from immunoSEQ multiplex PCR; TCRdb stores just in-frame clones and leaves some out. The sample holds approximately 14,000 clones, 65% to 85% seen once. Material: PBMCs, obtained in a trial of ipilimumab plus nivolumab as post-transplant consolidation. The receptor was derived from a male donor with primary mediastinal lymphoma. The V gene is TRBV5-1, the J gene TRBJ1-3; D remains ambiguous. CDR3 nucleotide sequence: TGCGCCAGCAGCCCGGACGGACGCTCTGGAAACACCATATATTTT. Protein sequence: CASSPDGRSGNTIYF.